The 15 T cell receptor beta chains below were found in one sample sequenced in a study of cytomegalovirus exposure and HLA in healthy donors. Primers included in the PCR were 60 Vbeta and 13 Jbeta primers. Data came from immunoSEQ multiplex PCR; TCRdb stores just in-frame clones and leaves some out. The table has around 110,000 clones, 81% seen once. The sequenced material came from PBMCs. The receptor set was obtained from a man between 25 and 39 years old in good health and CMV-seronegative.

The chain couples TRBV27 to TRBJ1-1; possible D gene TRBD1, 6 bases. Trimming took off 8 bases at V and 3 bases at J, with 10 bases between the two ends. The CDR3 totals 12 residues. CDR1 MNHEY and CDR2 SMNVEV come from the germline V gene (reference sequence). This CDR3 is CASGDRYTEAFF. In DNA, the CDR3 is TGTGCCAGCGGTGACAGGTACACTGAAGCTTTCTTT.

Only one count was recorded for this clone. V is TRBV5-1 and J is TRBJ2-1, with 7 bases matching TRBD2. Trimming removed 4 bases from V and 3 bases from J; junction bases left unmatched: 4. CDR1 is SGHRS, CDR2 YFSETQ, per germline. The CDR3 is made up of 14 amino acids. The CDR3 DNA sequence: TGCGCCAGCAGCCTAGGGACTAACTACAATGAGCAGTTCTTC. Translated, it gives CASSLGTNYNEQFF.

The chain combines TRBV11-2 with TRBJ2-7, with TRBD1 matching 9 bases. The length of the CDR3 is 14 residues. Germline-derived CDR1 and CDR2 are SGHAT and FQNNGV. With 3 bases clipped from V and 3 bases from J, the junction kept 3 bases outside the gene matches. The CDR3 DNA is TGTGCCAGCAGCTTTGGACAGGGGTTCTACGAGCAGTACTTC. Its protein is CASSFGQGFYEQYF.

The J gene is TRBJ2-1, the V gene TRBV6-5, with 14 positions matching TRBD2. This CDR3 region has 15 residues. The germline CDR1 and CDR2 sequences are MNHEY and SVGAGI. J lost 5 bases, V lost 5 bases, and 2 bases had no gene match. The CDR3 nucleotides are TGTGCCAGCAGTCGACTAGCGGGAGGGGACAATGAGCAGTTCTTC. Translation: CASSRLAGGDNEQFF.

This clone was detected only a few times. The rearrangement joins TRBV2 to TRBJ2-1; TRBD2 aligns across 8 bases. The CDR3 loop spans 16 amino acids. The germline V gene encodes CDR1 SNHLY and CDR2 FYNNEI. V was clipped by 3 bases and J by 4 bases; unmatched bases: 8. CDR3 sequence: CASSEVAGGGYNEQFF. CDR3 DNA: TGTGCCAGCAGTGAGGTGGCGGGGGGTGGTTACAATGAGCAGTTCTTC.

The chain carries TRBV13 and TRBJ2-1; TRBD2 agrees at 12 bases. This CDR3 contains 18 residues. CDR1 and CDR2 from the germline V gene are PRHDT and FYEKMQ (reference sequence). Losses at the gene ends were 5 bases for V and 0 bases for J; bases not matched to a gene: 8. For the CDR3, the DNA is TGTGCCAGCAGCGAGGGGCTAGCGGGAGGGGTCTCCTACAATGAGCAGTTCTTC. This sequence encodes CASSEGLAGGVSYNEQFF.

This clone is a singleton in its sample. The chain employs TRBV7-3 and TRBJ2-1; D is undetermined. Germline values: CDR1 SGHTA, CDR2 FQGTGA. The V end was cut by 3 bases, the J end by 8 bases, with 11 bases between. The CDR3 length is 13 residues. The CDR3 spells CASSFTPGYEQFF. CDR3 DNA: TGTGCCAGCAGCTTCACCCCCGGGTATGAGCAGTTCTTC. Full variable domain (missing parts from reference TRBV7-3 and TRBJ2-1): GAGVSQTPSNKVTEKGKYVELRCDPISGHTALYWYRQSLGQGPEFLIYFQGTGAADDSGLPNDRFFAVRPEGSVSTLKIQRTERGDSAVYLCASSFTPGYEQFFGPGTRLTVL.

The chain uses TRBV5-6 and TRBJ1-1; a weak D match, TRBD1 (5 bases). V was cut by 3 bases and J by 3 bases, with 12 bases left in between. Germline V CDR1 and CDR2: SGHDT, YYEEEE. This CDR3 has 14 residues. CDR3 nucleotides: TGTGCCAGCAGCTGGCGGGGGGGGTACACTGAAGCTTTCTTT. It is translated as CASSWRGGYTEAFF.

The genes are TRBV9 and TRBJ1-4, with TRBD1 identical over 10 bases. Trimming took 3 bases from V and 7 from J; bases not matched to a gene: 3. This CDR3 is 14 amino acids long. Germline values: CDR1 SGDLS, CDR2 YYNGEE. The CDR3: CASSGTGGSEKLFF. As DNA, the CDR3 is TGTGCCAGCAGCGGGACAGGGGGGAGTGAAAAACTGTTTTTT.

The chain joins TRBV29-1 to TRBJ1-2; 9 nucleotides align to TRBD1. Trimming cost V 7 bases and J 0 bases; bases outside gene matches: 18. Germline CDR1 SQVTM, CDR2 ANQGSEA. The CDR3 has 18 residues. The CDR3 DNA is TGCAGCGGCACTACGGGGACAGGGACAAACTTAACTAACTATGGCTACACCTTC. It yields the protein CSGTTGTGTNLTNYGYTF. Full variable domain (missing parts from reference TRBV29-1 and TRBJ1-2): SAVISQKPSRDICQRGTSLTIQCQVDSQVTMMFWYRQQPGQSLTLIATANQGSEATYESGFVIDKFPISRPNLTFSTLTVSNMSPEDSSIYLCSGTTGTGTNLTNYGYTFGSGTRLTVV.

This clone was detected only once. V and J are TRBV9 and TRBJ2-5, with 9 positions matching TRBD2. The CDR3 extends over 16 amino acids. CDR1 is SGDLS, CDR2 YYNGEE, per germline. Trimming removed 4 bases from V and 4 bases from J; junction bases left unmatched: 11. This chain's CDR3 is CASSPRAGGLGETQYF. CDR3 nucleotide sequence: TGTGCCAGCAGCCCTCGGGCGGGGGGGCTAGGAGAGACCCAGTACTTC.

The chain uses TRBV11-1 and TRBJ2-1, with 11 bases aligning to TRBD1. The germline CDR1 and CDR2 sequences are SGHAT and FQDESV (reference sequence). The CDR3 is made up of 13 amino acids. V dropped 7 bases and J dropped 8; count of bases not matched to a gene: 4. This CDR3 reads CASTRTGGDEQFF. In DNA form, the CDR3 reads TGTGCCAGCACCCGGACAGGGGGCGATGAGCAGTTCTTC.

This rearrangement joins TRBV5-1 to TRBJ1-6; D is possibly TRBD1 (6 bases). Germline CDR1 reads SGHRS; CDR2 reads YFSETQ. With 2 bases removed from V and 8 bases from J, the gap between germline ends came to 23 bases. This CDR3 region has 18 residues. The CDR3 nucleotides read TGCGCCAGCAGCTTCGATACGACAGGCATCCTTAGGGATTCACCCCTCCACTTT. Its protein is CASSFDTTGILRDSPLHF.

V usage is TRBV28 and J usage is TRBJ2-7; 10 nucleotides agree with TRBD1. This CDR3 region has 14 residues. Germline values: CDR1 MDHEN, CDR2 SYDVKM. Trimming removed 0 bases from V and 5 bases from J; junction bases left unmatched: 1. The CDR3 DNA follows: TGTGCCAGCAGTTTATGGACAGGGGGCAACGAGCAGTACTTC. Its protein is CASSLWTGGNEQYF.

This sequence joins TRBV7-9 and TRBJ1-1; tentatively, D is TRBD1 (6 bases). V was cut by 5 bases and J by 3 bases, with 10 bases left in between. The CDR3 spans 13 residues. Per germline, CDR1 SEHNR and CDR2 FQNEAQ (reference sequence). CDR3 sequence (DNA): TGTGCCAGCAGCCCACAGGGTTACACTGAAGCTTTCTTT. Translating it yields CASSPQGYTEAFF.